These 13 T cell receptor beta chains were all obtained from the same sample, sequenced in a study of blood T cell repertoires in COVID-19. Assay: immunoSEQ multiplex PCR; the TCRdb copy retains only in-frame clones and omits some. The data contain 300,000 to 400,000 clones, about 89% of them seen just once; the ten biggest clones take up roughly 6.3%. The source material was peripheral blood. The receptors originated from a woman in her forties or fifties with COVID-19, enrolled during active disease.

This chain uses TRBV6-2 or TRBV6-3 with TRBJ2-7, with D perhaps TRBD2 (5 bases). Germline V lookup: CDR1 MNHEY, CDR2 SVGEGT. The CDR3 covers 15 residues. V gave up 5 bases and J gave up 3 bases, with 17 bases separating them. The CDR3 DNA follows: TGTGCCAGCAGTCAATCATTAGCGAGCAGCTACGAGCAGTACTTC. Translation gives CASSQSLASSYEQYF.

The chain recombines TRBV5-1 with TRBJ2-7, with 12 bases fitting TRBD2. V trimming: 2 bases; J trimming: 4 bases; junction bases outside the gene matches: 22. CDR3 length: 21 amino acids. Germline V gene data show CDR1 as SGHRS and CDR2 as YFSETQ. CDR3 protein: CASSFKGLAGPTGTTEYEQYF. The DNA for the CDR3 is TGCGCCAGCAGCTTCAAAGGACTAGCGGGGCCCACCGGGACCACCGAGTACGAGCAGTACTTC.

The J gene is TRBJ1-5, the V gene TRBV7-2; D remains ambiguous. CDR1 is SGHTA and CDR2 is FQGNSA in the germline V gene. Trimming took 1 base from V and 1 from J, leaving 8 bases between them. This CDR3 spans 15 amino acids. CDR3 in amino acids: CASSLGGISNQPQHF. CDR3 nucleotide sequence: TGTGCCAGCAGCTTAGGAGGGATCAGCAATCAGCCCCAGCATTTT.

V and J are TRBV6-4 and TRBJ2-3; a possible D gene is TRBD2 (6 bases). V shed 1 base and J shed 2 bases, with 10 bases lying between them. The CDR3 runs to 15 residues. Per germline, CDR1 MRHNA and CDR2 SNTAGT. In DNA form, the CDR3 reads TGTGCCAGCAGTGACTACGGGGGAAACACAGATACGCAGTATTTT. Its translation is CASSDYGGNTDTQYF.

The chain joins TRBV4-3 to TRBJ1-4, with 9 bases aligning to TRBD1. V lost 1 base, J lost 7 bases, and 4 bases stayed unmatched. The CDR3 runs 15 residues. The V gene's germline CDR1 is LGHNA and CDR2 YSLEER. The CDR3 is CASSQGDRESEKLFF. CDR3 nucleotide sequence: TGCGCCAGCAGCCAAGGGGACAGGGAGTCTGAAAAACTGTTTTTT.

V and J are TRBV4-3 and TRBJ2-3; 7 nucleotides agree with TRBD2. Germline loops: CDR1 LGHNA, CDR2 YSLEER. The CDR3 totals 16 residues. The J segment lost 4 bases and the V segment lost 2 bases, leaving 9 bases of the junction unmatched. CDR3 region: CASSQNRGLGPDTQYF. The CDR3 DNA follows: TGCGCCAGCAGCCAAAACCGAGGACTAGGCCCAGATACGCAGTATTTT.

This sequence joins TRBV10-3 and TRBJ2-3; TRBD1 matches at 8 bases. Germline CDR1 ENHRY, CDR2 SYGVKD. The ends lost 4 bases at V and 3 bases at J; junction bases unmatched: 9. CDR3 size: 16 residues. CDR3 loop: CAISGGQAVGTDTQYF. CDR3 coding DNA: TGTGCCATCAGTGGGGGACAGGCGGTGGGGACAGATACGCAGTATTTT.

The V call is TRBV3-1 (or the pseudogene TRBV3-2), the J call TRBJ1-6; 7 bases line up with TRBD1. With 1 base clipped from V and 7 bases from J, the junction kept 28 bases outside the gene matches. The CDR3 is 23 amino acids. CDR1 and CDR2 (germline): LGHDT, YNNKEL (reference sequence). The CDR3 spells CASSQVVAPIRDRLIIANSPLHF. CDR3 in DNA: TGTGCCAGCAGCCAAGTAGTGGCCCCTATTCGGGACAGACTAATAATCGCCAATTCACCCCTCCACTTT.

CDR3 loop: CASSHRDISYEQYF. In nucleotides, the CDR3 is TGTGCCAGCAGTCACCGGGACATATCCTACGAGCAGTACTTC. The V call is TRBV27, the J call TRBJ2-7, with D possibly matching TRBD1 (6 bases). The CDR3 is 14 residues long. Germline CDR1 reads MNHEY; CDR2 reads SMNVEV (reference sequence). The germline V and J ends were trimmed by 5 bases and 1 base, with 12 bases remaining between them.

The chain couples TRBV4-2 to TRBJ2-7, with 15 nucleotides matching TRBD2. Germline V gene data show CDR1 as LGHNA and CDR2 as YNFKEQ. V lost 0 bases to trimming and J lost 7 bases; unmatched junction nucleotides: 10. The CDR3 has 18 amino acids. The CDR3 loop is CASSQDGTSGRPWVEQYF. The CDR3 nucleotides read TGTGCCAGCAGCCAAGATGGGACTAGCGGGAGGCCCTGGGTGGAGCAGTACTTC.

CDR3 nucleotide sequence: TGTGCCAGCTCAACAGTAATAGCGGGCTCGAACACCGGGGAGCTGTTTTTT. Translation gives CASSTVIAGSNTGELFF. The gene calls are TRBV18 and TRBJ2-2, with 7 positions matching TRBD2. The CDR3 runs 17 residues. V was clipped by 5 bases and J by 0 bases; unmatched bases: 9. In germline, CDR1 is KGHSH, CDR2 LQKENI.

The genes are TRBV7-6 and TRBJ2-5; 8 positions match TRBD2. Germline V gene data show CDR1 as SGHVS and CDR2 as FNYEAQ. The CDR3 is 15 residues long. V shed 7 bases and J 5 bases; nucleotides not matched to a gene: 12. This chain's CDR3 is CASKPRAGGWETQYF. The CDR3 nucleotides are TGTGCCAGCAAGCCCCGGGCGGGAGGTTGGGAGACCCAGTACTTC.

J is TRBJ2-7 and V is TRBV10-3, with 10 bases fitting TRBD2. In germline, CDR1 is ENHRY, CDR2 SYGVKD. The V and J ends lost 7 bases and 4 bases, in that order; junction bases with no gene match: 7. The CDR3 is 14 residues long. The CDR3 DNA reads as TGTGCCATCAAGGCTAGCGGGAGTCTTTACGAGCAGTACTTC. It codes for CAIKASGSLYEQYF.